The clone carrying this T cell receptor (beta chain) was recorded a few times. These data originate in a study of identical twins. TCRdb independently ran MiXCR on the 5' RACE reads; one entry per CDR3 protein. Seen here are 510,000 or so distinct CDR3 sequences, around 15% observed once, and the top ten hold about 0.4%. Trimming took 5 bases from V and 4 from J; bases not matched to a gene: 14. The CDR3 spans 17 residues. Germline-derived CDR1 and CDR2 are SGHTA and FQGNSA. These data were also filed under a second study, of yellow fever vaccine responses in identical twins.

The genes are TRBV7-2 and TRBJ2-7, with TRBD2 identical over 10 bases. This TCR was recovered from a young woman in good health. Sequenced sample: CD4+ T cells sorted from blood. The CDR3 coding sequence is TGTGCCAGCAGCCCACGCCCCGCTAGCGGGAGATGGTACGAGCAGTACTTC. It specifies CASSPRPASGRWYEQYF.